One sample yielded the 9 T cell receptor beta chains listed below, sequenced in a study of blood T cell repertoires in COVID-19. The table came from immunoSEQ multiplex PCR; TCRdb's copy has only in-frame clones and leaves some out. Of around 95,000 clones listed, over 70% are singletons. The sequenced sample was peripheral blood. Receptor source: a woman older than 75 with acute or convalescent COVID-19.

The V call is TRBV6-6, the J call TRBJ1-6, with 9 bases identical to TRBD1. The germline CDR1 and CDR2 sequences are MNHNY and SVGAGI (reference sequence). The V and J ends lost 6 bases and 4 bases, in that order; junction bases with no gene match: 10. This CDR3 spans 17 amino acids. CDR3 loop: CASSRTGQGGYNSPLHF. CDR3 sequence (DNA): TGTGCCAGCAGCCGAACGGGACAGGGCGGTTATAATTCACCCCTCCACTTT.

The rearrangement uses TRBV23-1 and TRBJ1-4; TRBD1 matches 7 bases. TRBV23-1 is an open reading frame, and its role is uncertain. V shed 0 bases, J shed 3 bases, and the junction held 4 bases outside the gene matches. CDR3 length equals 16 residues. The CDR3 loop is CASSQSDRKANEKLFF. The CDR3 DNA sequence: TGCGCCAGCAGTCAATCGGACAGGAAGGCTAATGAAAAACTGTTTTTT.

The CDR3 DNA reads as TGTGCCAGCAGCCTCACCCCTAGCCCGGAGGTAGATACGCAGTATTTT. It specifies CASSLTPSPEVDTQYF. The chain uses TRBV7-2 and TRBJ2-3; a weak D match, TRBD2 (5 bases). The CDR3 is 16 residues long. V was trimmed by 5 bases and J by 5 bases, leaving 20 bases between them. The germline V gene encodes CDR1 SGHTA and CDR2 FQGNSA.

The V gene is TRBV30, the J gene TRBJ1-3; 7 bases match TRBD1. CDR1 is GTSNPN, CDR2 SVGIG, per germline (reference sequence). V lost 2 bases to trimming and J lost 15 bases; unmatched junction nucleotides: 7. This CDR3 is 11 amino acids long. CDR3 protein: CAWSRRGQAYF. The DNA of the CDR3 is TGTGCCTGGAGTAGGAGGGGGCAGGCATATTTT. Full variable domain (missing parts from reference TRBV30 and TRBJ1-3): SQTIHQWPATLVQPVGSPLSLECTVEGTSNPNLYWYRQAAGRGLQLLFYSVGIGQISSEVPQNLSASRPQDRQFILSSKKLLLSDSGFYLCAWSRRGQAYFGEGSWLTVV.

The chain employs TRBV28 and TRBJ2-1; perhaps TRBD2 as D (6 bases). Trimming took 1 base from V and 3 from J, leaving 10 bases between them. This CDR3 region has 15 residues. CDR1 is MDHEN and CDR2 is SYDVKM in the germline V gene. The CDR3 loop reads CASSLLGGDYNEQFF. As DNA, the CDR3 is TGTGCCAGCAGTTTATTGGGCGGGGACTACAATGAGCAGTTCTTC.

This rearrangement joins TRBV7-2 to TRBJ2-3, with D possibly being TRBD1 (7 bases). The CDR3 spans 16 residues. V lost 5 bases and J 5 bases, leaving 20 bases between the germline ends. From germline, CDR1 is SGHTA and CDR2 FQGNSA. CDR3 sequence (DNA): TGTGCCAGCAGCCGTGAACAGGGGCGGCGGGGAGATACGCAGTATTTT. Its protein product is CASSREQGRRGDTQYF. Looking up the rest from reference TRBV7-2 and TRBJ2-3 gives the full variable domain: GAGVSQSPSNKVTEKGKDVELRCDPISGHTALYWYRQSLGQGLEFLIYFQGNSAPDKSGLPSDRFSAERTGGSVSTLTIQRTQQEDSAVYLCASSREQGRRGDTQYFGPGTRLTVL.

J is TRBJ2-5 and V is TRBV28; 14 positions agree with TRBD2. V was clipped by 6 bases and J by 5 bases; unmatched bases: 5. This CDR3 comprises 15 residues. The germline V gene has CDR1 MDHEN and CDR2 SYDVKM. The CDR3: CASSGTSGGRETQYF. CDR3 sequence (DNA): TGTGCCAGCAGCGGGACTAGCGGGGGTCGGGAGACCCAGTACTTC.

CDR3 region: CASSFVDSPGAFF. The CDR3 bases are TGTGCCAGCAGCTTCGTGGACTCCCCCGGAGCTTTCTTT. The genes are TRBV5-6 and TRBJ1-1; the D is unclear. The germline V gene encodes CDR1 SGHDT and CDR2 YYEEEE. The CDR3 is 13 residues long. V was cut by 2 bases and J by 10 bases, with 15 bases left in between.

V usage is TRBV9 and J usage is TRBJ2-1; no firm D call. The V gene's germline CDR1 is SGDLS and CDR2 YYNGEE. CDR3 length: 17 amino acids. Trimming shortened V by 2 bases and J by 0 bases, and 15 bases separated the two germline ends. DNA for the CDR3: TGTGCCAGCAGCGTTCGACATGAGTACCTCTCCTACAATGAGCAGTTCTTC. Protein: CASSVRHEYLSYNEQFF.